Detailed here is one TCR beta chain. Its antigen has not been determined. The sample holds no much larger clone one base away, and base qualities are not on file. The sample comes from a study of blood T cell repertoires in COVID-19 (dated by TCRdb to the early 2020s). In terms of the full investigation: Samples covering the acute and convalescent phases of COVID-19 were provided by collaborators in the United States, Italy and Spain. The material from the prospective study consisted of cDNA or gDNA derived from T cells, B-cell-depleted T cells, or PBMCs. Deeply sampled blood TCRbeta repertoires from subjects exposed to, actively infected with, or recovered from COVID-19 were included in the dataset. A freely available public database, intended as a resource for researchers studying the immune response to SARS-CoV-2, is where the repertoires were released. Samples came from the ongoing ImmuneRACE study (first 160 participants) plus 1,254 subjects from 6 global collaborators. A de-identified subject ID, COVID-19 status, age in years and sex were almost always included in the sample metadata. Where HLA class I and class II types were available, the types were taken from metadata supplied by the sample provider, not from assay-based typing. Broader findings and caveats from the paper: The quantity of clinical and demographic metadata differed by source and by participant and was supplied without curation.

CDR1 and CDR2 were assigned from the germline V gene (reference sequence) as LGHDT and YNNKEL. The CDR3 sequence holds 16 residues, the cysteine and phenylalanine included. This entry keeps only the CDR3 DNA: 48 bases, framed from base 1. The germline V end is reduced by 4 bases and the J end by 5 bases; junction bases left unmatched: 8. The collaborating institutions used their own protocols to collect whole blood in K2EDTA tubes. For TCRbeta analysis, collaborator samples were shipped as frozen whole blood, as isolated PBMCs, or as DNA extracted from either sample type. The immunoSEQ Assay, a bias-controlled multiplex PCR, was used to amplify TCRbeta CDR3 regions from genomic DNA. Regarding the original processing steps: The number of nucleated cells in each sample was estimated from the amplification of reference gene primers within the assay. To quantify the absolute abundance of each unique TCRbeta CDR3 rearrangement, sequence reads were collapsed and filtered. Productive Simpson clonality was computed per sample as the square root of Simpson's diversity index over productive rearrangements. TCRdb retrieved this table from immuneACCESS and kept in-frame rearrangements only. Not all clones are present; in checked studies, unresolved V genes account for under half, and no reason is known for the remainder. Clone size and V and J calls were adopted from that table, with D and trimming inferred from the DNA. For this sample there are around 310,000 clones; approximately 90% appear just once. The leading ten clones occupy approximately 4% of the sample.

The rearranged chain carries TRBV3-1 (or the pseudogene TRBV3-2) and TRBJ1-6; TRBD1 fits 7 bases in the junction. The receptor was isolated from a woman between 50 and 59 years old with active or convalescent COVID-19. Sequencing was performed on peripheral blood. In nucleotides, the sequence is TGTGCCAGCAGCCCGAGGACAGGCCTTGATAATTCACCCCTCCACTTT. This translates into CASSPRTGLDNSPLHF.